What follows are 13 T cell receptor beta chains derived from one specimen sequenced in a study of post-analysis software for immune sequencing data. Broader study findings: Included in a set of several TRBV segments more frequent in patients than controls were TRBV5-6, TRBV5-1 and TRBV20-1.

Unique molecular identifiers were carried by the TCR beta cDNA libraries. Via MiXCR, TCRdb re-called the PCR reads, giving one row per CDR3 protein. Of roughly 670,000 distinct CDR3 sequences in the sample, approximately 59% were seen once. Antigens for these TCRs are unknown. Sequencing was carried out using blood. The source is a girl aged 2-10 years with multiple sclerosis.

This clonotype was seen a handful of times. The V call is TRBV29-1, the J call TRBJ2-3; 7 positions agree with TRBD2. After removal of 6 bases from V and 2 bases from J, the junction contained 2 bases not matched to a gene. The CDR3 is 12 amino acids. From germline, CDR1 is SQVTM and CDR2 ANQGSEA. CDR3 sequence reads: CSVERDTDTQYF. The CDR3 DNA reads as TGCAGCGTGGAGCGGGACACAGATACGCAGTATTTT.

The chain carries TRBV7-2 and TRBJ1-1; tentatively, D is TRBD1 (5 bases). V lost 5 bases and J lost 0, with 10 bases in between. Germline CDR1 is SGHTA and CDR2 is FQGNSA. The CDR3 has 14 residues. The CDR3 spells CASSAGHLNTEAFF. DNA for the CDR3: TGTGCCAGCAGCGCCGGACACTTGAACACTGAAGCTTTCTTT.

This clonotype was recorded a few times. The chain joins TRBV5-5 to TRBJ2-5; D may be TRBD2 (5 bases). CDR1 and CDR2 from the germline V gene are SGHKS and YYEKEE (reference sequence). V was clipped by 1 base and J by 1 base, with 11 bases between them. The CDR3 runs to 15 residues. The CDR3 DNA is TGTGCCAGCAGCTTGCCCGGGGTGTTCCAAGAGACCCAGTACTTC. Translating it yields CASSLPGVFQETQYF.

This clonotype came up once. The chain employs TRBV7-9 and TRBJ2-7, with D possibly being TRBD2 (5 bases). CDR3 length: 14 residues. Germline lookup yields CDR1 SEHNR and CDR2 FQNEAQ (reference sequence). V was shortened by 2 bases and J by 1 base, with 9 bases between the two germline ends. The DNA of the CDR3 is TGTGCCAGCAGCTTAAGTCGCGGGTCCTACGAGCAGTACTTC. It codes for CASSLSRGSYEQYF.

A remark on this clonotype: The germline gene is not matched at one end of the junction; a read error may be the cause. The rearrangement joins TRBV7-9 to TRBJ1-1; D perhaps matches TRBD1 (6 bases). CDR3 length: 13 amino acids. Germline-derived CDR1 and CDR2 are SEHNR and FQNEAQ (reference sequence). The CDR3 sequence: CVSIAGAHTEAFF. DNA of the CDR3: TGTGTCAGCATAGCGGGGGCCCACACTGAAGCTTTCTTT. Combining the CDR3 with reference TRBV7-9 and TRBJ1-1 gives the whole variable domain DTGVSQNPRHKITKRGQNVTFRCDPISEHNRLYWYRQTLGQGPEFLTYFQNEAQLEKSRLLSDRFSAERPKGSFSTLEIQRTEQGDSAMYLCVSIAGAHTEAFFGQGTRLTVV.

This clonotype is medium-sized. The chain carries TRBV27 and TRBJ2-1, with 7 bases lining up with TRBD2. The germline V gene has CDR1 MNHEY and CDR2 SMNVEV (reference sequence). J was trimmed by 9 bases and V by 5 bases; bases with no gene match: 7. This CDR3 comprises 13 residues. The CDR3 spells CASSPTSEGEQFF. The CDR3 nucleotides read TGTGCCAGCAGTCCAACTAGCGAGGGTGAGCAGTTCTTC.

The chain couples TRBV6-6 to TRBJ2-3; D is possibly TRBD1 (5 bases). The CDR3 length is 15 residues. CDR1 and CDR2 from the germline V gene are MNHNY and SVGAGI (reference sequence). V dropped 0 bases and J dropped 2 bases, with 9 bases sitting between them. The CDR3: CASSYSGHFTDTQYF. CDR3 nucleotides: TGTGCCAGCAGTTACTCGGGGCACTTCACAGATACGCAGTATTTT.

V and J are TRBV6-2 or TRBV6-3 and TRBJ1-5; D call uncertain. The CDR3 contains 14 residues. Germline CDR1 MNHEY, CDR2 SVGEGT. V was shortened by 4 bases and J by 8 bases, with 15 bases between the two germline ends. This CDR3 reads CASSSRAPAEPQHF. The DNA for the CDR3 is TGTGCCAGCAGTTCGCGGGCCCCGGCGGAGCCCCAGCATTTT.

This clonotype was detected a few times. The J gene is TRBJ1-5, the V gene TRBV24-1; D is possibly TRBD1 (6 bases). The CDR3 runs 15 residues. Trimming cost V 5 bases and J 3 bases, with 13 bases left between them. The V gene's germline CDR1 is KGHDR and CDR2 SFDVKD. The CDR3 coding sequence is TGTGCCACCAGTGTACTACAGGGAAACAATCAGCCCCAGCATTTT. Protein: CATSVLQGNNQPQHF.

This clonotype was recorded once. The CDR3 nucleotides are TGTGCCAGCAGCACTGGACTACTAGCTAATGAGCAGTTCTTC. It codes for CASSTGLLANEQFF. J is TRBJ2-1 and V is TRBV12-3 or TRBV12-4; TRBD2 is a possible D gene (6 bases). This CDR3 has 14 amino acids. V shed 6 bases and J shed 7 bases, with 16 bases lying between them.

In its sample, this clonotype was seen a few times. The rearrangement joins TRBV7-2 to TRBJ2-5; D is unresolved. The CDR3 totals 12 residues. Looked up from germline, CDR1 is SGHTA and CDR2 is FQGNSA. Trimming cost V 5 bases and J 4 bases, with 8 bases left between them. CDR3 nucleotide sequence: TGTGCCAGCAGCCGTTCTGGAGAGACCCAGTACTTC. As protein: CASSRSGETQYF.

The chain is built from TRBV13 and TRBJ2-5, with D unclear. The CDR3 consists of 12 residues. CDR1 and CDR2 (germline): PRHDT, FYEKMQ (reference sequence). Trimming cost V 3 bases and J 4 bases, with 6 bases left between them. The CDR3 DNA sequence: TGTGCCAGCAGCTTTCCAGCAGAGACCCAGTACTTC. It yields the protein CASSFPAETQYF.

The chain joins TRBV7-9 to TRBJ2-6; 8 bases line up with TRBD1. V gave up 3 bases and J gave up 0 bases; unmatched junction bases: 10. Germline assignment: CDR1 SEHNR and CDR2 FQNEAQ (reference sequence). CDR3 size: 19 residues. This CDR3 is CASSLKGDRGYSGANVLTF. DNA for the CDR3: TGTGCCAGCAGCTTGAAGGGAGACAGGGGTTACTCTGGGGCCAACGTCCTGACTTTC.